These 2 T cell receptor beta chains were sequenced from one sample in a study of blood T cell repertoires in COVID-19. Using immunoSEQ multiplex PCR, the repertoire was profiled, and TCRdb retains in-frame clones only, with some absent. The profile shows over 200,000 clones, roughly 90% of them singletons. The specimen was peripheral blood. The receptor set was obtained from a man aged 55 to 70 with COVID-19, enrolled during active disease.

This clone was observed a handful of times. This chain links TRBV4-1 with TRBJ1-4; D might be TRBD1 (5 bases). V gave up 0 bases and J gave up 7 bases, with 9 bases separating them. Germline CDR1 MGHRA, CDR2 YSYEKL. CDR3 length: 14 amino acids. The CDR3 nucleotides read TGCGCCAGCAGCCAAGACAGGGCAAGTGAAAAACTGTTTTTT. Its protein product is CASSQDRASEKLFF.

The chain recombines TRBV11-2 with TRBJ2-7, with a tentative D call TRBD2 (6 bases). Germline loops: CDR1 SGHAT, CDR2 FQNNGV. This CDR3 has 14 amino acids. The germline V and J ends were trimmed by 7 bases and 5 bases, with 18 bases remaining between them. The CDR3, as DNA: TGTGCCAGCACCATCCGGGCCTCGGGGGACGAGCAGTACTTC. It is translated as CASTIRASGDEQYF. Full variable domain (outside the CDR3, taken from reference TRBV11-2 and TRBJ2-7): EAGVAQSPRYKIIEKRQSVAFWCNPISGHATLYWYQQILGQGPKLLIQFQNNGVVDDSQLPKDRFSAERLKGVDSTLKIQPAKLEDSAVYLCASTIRASGDEQYFGPGTRLTVT.